This TCR beta chain derives from a study of vaccination and CD4 T cells after COVID-19. The CDR3 sequence is 16 residues long. In germline, CDR1 is DFQATT, CDR2 SNEGSKA (reference sequence). V lost 0 bases and J lost 1; bases outside the gene matches: 5. Treatment of the sample: approximately nine-day PBMC culture with coronavirus spike peptide pools or control peptides (ViraFEST assay). Sequenced with the Oncomine TCR Beta short-read assay was DNA taken from cultured CD4+ T cells. TCRdb independently ran MiXCR on the PCR reads; one entry per CDR3 protein. This sample carries around 20,000 distinct CDR3 sequences, roughly 50% of them seen once, and the ten largest clones take under 7.5%. This clonotype was found a few times. The antigen is undetermined.

Sequenced material: CD4+ T cells from blood, cultured in vitro. V gene TRBV20-1 combines with J gene TRBJ2-1; 8 bases align to TRBD2. The TCR was taken from a human donor who had recovered from COVID-19. The CDR3 protein is CSARDRAGVSYNEQFF. The DNA of the CDR3 is TGCAGTGCTAGAGATAGAGCGGGAGTGTCCTACAATGAGCAGTTCTTC.